This TCR beta chain is from a study of blood T cell repertoires in COVID-19. Study at large: From the United States, Italy and Spain came samples of acute and convalescent COVID-19. The cDNA or gDNA used as material had been derived from T cells, B-cell-depleted T cells, or PBMCs.

Original analysis: From reference gene primer amplification, estimates of nucleated cell counts were derived. Sequencing was performed with immunoSEQ multiplex PCR; in TCRdb, only in-frame clones are kept and a portion is missing. That table gives V, J and clone size, and the DNA gave D and trimming. Of about 140,000 clones listed, under 85% are singletons. There are 17 residues in the CDR3. The germline V and J ends were trimmed by 0 bases and 0 bases, with 11 bases remaining between them. In germline, CDR1 is LGHDT, CDR2 YNNKEL (reference sequence). The receptor comes from a human donor in a cohort sampled during active COVID-19. This sequence joins TRBV3-1 (or the pseudogene TRBV3-2) and TRBJ2-2; D is possibly TRBD1 (5 bases). Sample: peripheral blood. The CDR3 DNA reads as TGTGCCAGCAGCCAAGATCGATACAGGTCGAACACCGGGGAGCTGTTTTTT. Amino acid sequence: CASSQDRYRSNTGELFF.